Below, 21 T cell receptor beta chains from the same sample are listed, as sequenced in a study of tumor-infiltrating lymphocytes in primary liver carcinoma. Investigators took RNA and DNA out together from about 21-30 mg of unsorted bulk tissue. Starting material of 500 ng total RNA yielded TCR beta cDNA via a constant-region primer. Libraries of TCR beta came from three nested multiplex PCR rounds with slightly modified ARM-PCR. For 10 cycles apiece, the opening two PCR rounds ran with TRBV1-TRBV30 forward primers and a C-beta reverse primer. TCRdb recomputed calls from the multiplex PCR reads with MiXCR, one row per CDR3 protein. The table shows about 84,000 distinct CDR3 sequences, with approximately 77% occurring only once. Source material: liver tumor tissue from sampling region 1. As for subset: tumor region T1, superior pole. The receptors were sampled from a man aged 35 to 55 with primary liver carcinoma and hepatitis B virus infection.

Comment on this clonotype: One end of the junction fails to match germline, which may point to a read error. V is TRBV11-1 and J is TRBJ2-3; D not resolved. This CDR3 is built from 16 residues. Germline CDR1 and CDR2: SGHAT and FQDESV (reference sequence). The CDR3 sequence is CVSSRSGRYPTDTQYF. Here the CDR3 DNA reads TGTGTCAGCAGCCGCAGTGGTCGCTACCCCACAGACACGCAGTATTTT.

The rearrangement joins TRBV7-6 to TRBJ2-7; TRBD1 or TRBD2 may be the D gene (7 bases each). V lost 5 bases and J lost 6, with 11 bases in between. Germline V gives CDR1 SGHVS, CDR2 FNYEAQ. The CDR3 has 12 amino acids. CDR3 sequence: CASSPGGAEQYF. In DNA form, the CDR3 reads TGTGCCAGCAGCCCAGGGGGGGCCGAGCAGTACTTC. The full variable domain, rest sourced from reference TRBV7-6 and TRBJ2-7, is GAGVSQSPRYKVTKRGQDVALRCDPISGHVSLYWYRQALGQGPEFLTYFNYEAQQDKSGLPNDRFSAERPEGSISTLTIQRTEQRDSAMYRCASSPGGAEQYFGPGTRLTVT.

The chain joins TRBV12-3 or TRBV12-4 to TRBJ2-7; D possibly corresponds to TRBD1 (7 bases). The CDR3 is 12 residues long. In nucleotides, the CDR3 is TGTGTCAACAGTCTCAGGGGGAGGGAGCAGTACTTC. Translating gives CVNSLRGREQYF.

As for this clonotype: An end of the junction differs from the germline gene, which may be a read error. The chain uses TRBV10-2 and TRBJ1-6; D not certain. The CDR3 covers 14 residues. The germline V gene has CDR1 WSHSY and CDR2 SAAADI. The CDR3 region is CASNEPGFGSPLHF. CDR3 sequence (DNA): TGCGCCAGCAATGAGCCAGGTTTTGGGTCACCCCTCCACTTT.

This clonotype was observed a single time. CDR3 protein: CATNTFGDLTEETQYF. In nucleotides, the CDR3 is TGTGCCACCAATACGTTTGGAGACTTGACGGAAGAGACCCAGTACTTC. The rearrangement uses TRBV6-6 and TRBJ2-5, with D uncertain. Trimming removed 10 bases from V and 3 bases from J, with 24 bases in between. This CDR3 has 16 amino acids. Germline CDR1 reads MNHNY; CDR2 reads SVGAGI (reference sequence).

The CDR3 DNA reads TGCGCCAGCAGCCAAGTCGGAGCTAACGAGCAGTACTTC. Translating it yields CASSQVGANEQYF. V usage is TRBV4-1 and J usage is TRBJ2-7; D not resolved. This CDR3 is 13 amino acids long. CDR1 is MGHRA and CDR2 is YSYEKL in the germline V gene. Trimming pared 1 base from V and 5 bases from J, leaving 9 bases between.

The gene calls are TRBV11-2 and TRBJ2-7; no clear D gene. Per the germline V gene, CDR1 is SGHAT and CDR2 is FQNNGV. The CDR3 spans 15 residues. Trimming removed 5 bases at V and 3 bases at J, with 17 bases between. CDR3 amino acids: CASSPEVTIIYEQYF. CDR3 sequence (DNA): TGTGCCAGCAGCCCCGAAGTGACAATAATCTACGAGCAGTACTTC.

CDR3 protein: CASRAGDRSRVNVLTF. The CDR3 region has the DNA TGTGCCAGCAGGGCAGGGGACAGATCCAGAGTCAACGTCCTGACTTTC. The chain uses TRBV6-5 and TRBJ2-6, with 7 nucleotides matching TRBD1. Losses at the gene ends were 6 bases for V and 9 bases for J; bases not matched to a gene: 14. The CDR3 is 16 residues long. Germline CDR1 and CDR2: MNHEY and SVGAGI.

Of note for this clonotype: Since no conserved phenylalanine or tryptophan closes the CDR3, a read error is the likely cause. The chain has TRBV4-2 and TRBJ2-2; D perhaps matches TRBD2 (7 bases). The CDR3 totals 15 residues. Per the germline V gene, CDR1 is LGHNA and CDR2 is YNFKEQ. For the CDR3, the DNA is TGTGCCAGCAGCTCCGCGGGGGCGAACACCGGGGGGCTGTTTTGT. Translation gives CASSSAGANTGGLFC.

Regarding this clonotype: A much larger clonotype is one base distant, so this may be a read error. The rearrangement joins TRBV6-5 to TRBJ2-5; D is unresolved. Trimming shortened V by 10 bases and J by 3 bases, and 15 bases separated the two germline ends. Germline V gives CDR1 MNHEY, CDR2 SVGAGI. The CDR3 extends over 13 amino acids. The CDR3 nucleotides read TGTGCCATTTCCTCGTCCTGGGAAGAGACCCAGTACTTC. Protein product: CAISSSWEETQYF.

Worth noting for this clonotype: An end of the junction differs from the germline gene, which may be a read error. V gene TRBV6-5 combines with J gene TRBJ2-2, with no clear D. CDR1 is MNHEY and CDR2 is SVGAGI in the germline V gene. The CDR3 is 14 residues long. DNA of the CDR3: TGTGTCAGCAGTATAACACCGAAGACCGGGGAGCTGTTTTTT. Encoded protein: CVSSITPKTGELFF.

The chain employs TRBV6-5 and TRBJ2-1, with D unclear. Germline V gene sequence: CDR1 MNHEY, CDR2 SVGAGI. This CDR3 is built from 14 residues. The V end lost 5 bases, the J end lost 15 bases, and 23 bases lay between the germline ends. The CDR3, as DNA: TGTGCCAGCAGTCCCATTCCGGAAGGTTCAATTGGGTTCTTC. It yields the protein CASSPIPEGSIGFF.

Comment on this clonotype: Its ends do not fully match the called genes, so a read error is possible. J is TRBJ2-1 and V is TRBV6-5, with TRBD2 identical over 8 bases. Germline V gene lookup returns CDR1 MNHEY and CDR2 SVGAGI. The CDR3 length is 19 residues. The chain's CDR3 is CTSSPGTNGRAGAYNEQFF. In DNA, the CDR3 is TGTACCAGCAGTCCCGGGACTAACGGGAGGGCCGGCGCCTACAATGAACAGTTCTTC.

About this clonotype: A read error may produce the germline difference seen at one junction end. The chain joins TRBV11-2 to TRBJ2-7; D ambiguous. The germline CDR1 and CDR2 sequences are SGHAT and FQNNGV. The CDR3 loop spans 15 amino acids. The CDR3 DNA is TGTGTCGGCAGCTTAGAGTACTCCAGCTCCTACGAGCAATACTTC. Its protein product is CVGSLEYSSSYEQYF.

The chain recombines TRBV4-1 with TRBJ2-3; 9 positions match TRBD2. Germline V CDR1 and CDR2: MGHRA, YSYEKL. V shed 6 bases, J shed 9 bases, and the junction held 16 bases outside the gene matches. There are 16 residues in the CDR3. The CDR3: CASSQELAGPWGTQYF. CDR3 coding DNA: TGCGCCAGCAGTCAGGAACTAGCGGGCCCCTGGGGGACGCAGTATTTT.

This sequence joins TRBV11-2 and TRBJ2-2, with TRBD2 as a possible D gene (7 bases). This CDR3 is 19 amino acids long. CDR1 is SGHAT, CDR2 FQNNGV, per germline. The V end was cut by 0 bases, the J end by 3 bases, with 20 bases between. CDR3 coding DNA: TGTGCCAGCAGCTTAGATCGAGGGGGGGTGCGCTCAGACACCGGGGAGCTGTTTTTT. Protein sequence: CASSLDRGGVRSDTGELFF.

V gene TRBV6-5 combines with J gene TRBJ1-2; D uncertain. The length of the CDR3 is 13 residues. Looked up from germline, CDR1 is MNHEY and CDR2 is SVGAGI. The DNA of the CDR3 is TGTATCAGCAGTCCGGACGGCCTAGGAGGCTACACCTTC. It specifies CISSPDGLGGYTF.

This clonotype was picked up a small number of times. The chain recombines TRBV20-1 with TRBJ1-2, with D tentatively TRBD1 (6 bases). The CDR3 loop spans 14 amino acids. V lost 5 bases, J lost 0 bases, and 13 bases lay in between. The germline gives CDR1 DFQATT, CDR2 SNEGSKA (reference sequence). The CDR3 here is CSARIRTANYGYTF. The CDR3 nucleotides read TGCAGTGCTCGCATTCGGACAGCTAACTATGGCTACACCTTC.

V gene TRBV29-1 combines with J gene TRBJ2-1; 8 bases map to TRBD1. The CDR3 covers 14 residues. With V trimmed by 7 bases and J by 10 bases, 15 bases remained unmatched. Per germline, CDR1 SQVTM and CDR2 ANQGSEA. In nucleotides, the CDR3 is TGCAGCGGATTGCCAGCACAGGGGGTGGGCGAGCAGTTCTTC. Translating gives CSGLPAQGVGEQFF.

Concerning this clonotype itself: A single base separates this from a much larger clone, so it may be a read error. The rearrangement links TRBV20-1 to TRBJ2-7; TRBD2 agrees at 13 bases. Germline assignment: CDR1 DFQATT and CDR2 SNEGSKA (reference sequence). Trimming cost V 6 bases and J 8 bases; bases outside gene matches: 4. This CDR3 contains 12 residues. The CDR3 protein is CSAGLAGDKQYF. The CDR3, as DNA: TGCAGTGCCGGACTAGCGGGAGACAAGCAGTACTTC.

On this clonotype: Mismatch with germline at one junction end may stem from a read error. The CDR3 protein is CVSSVSGSLYNEQLF. The CDR3 nucleotides read TGTGTCAGCAGCGTCAGCGGGAGCCTCTACAATGAGCAGCTCTTC. V gene TRBV11-2 combines with J gene TRBJ2-1, with 8 bases matching TRBD2. The CDR3 spans 15 residues. CDR1 SGHAT and CDR2 FQNNGV come from the germline V gene. Using reference TRBV11-2 and TRBJ2-1 for the parts outside the CDR3, the full variable domain is EAGVAQSPRYKIIEKRQSVAFWCNPISGHATLYWYQQILGQGPKLLIQFQNNGVVDDSQLPKDRFSAERLKGVDSTLKIQPAKLEDSAVYLCVSSVSGSLYNEQLFGPGTRLTVL.